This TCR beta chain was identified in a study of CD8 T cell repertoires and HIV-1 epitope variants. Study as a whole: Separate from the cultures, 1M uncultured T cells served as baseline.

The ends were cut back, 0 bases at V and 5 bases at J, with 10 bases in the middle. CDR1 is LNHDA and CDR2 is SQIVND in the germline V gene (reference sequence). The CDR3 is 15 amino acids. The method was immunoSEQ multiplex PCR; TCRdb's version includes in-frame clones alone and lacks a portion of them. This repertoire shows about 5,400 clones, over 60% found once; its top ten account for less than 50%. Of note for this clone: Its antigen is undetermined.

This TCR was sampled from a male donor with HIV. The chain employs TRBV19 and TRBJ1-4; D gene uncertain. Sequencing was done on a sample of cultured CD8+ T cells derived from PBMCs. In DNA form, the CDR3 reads TGTGCCAGTAGTATAGAATCCGTGGCCAATGAAAAACTGTTTTTT. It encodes CASSIESVANEKLFF.